The 23 T cell receptor beta chains below were found in one sample sequenced in a study of T cells after yellow fever vaccination. TCRdb redid the calling of the 5' RACE reads with MiXCR, one entry per CDR3 protein. The table records about 630,000 distinct CDR3 sequences, roughly an eighth of them present only once. The sequences come from PBMCs, collected on the day of the yellow fever booster vaccination. The source is a man between 25 and 39 years old who received the YFV17D yellow fever vaccine.

This rearrangement joins TRBV18 to TRBJ2-2; D gene uncertain. Germline V CDR1 and CDR2: KGHSH, LQKENI. This CDR3 contains 13 residues. The germline V and J ends were trimmed by 3 bases and 5 bases, with 7 bases remaining between them. The CDR3 coding sequence is TGTGCCAGCTCACCTTCATCGACCGGGGAGCTGTTTTTT. It is translated as CASSPSSTGELFF.

The sample holds a few counts of this clonotype. This chain uses TRBV9 with TRBJ2-3; D is uncertain. Germline V gene data show CDR1 as SGDLS and CDR2 as YYNGEE. V was shortened by 4 bases and J by 5 bases, with 8 bases between the two germline ends. There are 12 residues in the CDR3. CDR3 sequence reads: CASSSREDTQYF. CDR3 sequence (DNA): TGTGCCAGCAGCTCCCGCGAAGATACGCAGTATTTT.

This clonotype was seen a handful of times. The chain combines TRBV12-5 with TRBJ1-2; tentative D call: TRBD1 (5 bases). This CDR3 comprises 16 residues. Germline V gene data show CDR1 as LGHNT and CDR2 as FRNRAP. The V gene lost 3 bases and the J gene lost 5 bases, with 19 bases spanning the gap. The CDR3 DNA follows: TGTGCTAGTGGTTTCGTTACCCGGGGCGTAGAATATGGCTACACCTTC. Translated, it gives CASGFVTRGVEYGYTF.

The V and J genes are TRBV6-5 and TRBJ2-3; D is possibly TRBD2 (6 bases). The V end was cut by 1 base, the J end by 4 bases, with 12 bases between. The CDR3 runs to 15 residues. In germline, CDR1 is MNHEY, CDR2 SVGAGI. The CDR3 DNA reads TGTGCCAGCAGTTACTACGGGACTCTATCAGATACGCAGTATTTT. It specifies CASSYYGTLSDTQYF.

The chain couples TRBV28 to TRBJ2-7; 15 nucleotides line up with TRBD2. The germline V gene encodes CDR1 MDHEN and CDR2 SYDVKM. This CDR3 region has 16 residues. V gave up 3 bases and J gave up 4 bases; unmatched junction bases: 4. CDR3 sequence reads: CASSFGTSGRWYEQYF. The CDR3 DNA follows: TGTGCCAGCAGTTTCGGGACTAGCGGGAGGTGGTACGAGCAGTACTTC.

This clonotype was counted ten times or more. The genes are TRBV5-1 and TRBJ2-3; 7 nucleotides match TRBD2. The germline gives CDR1 SGHRS, CDR2 YFSETQ. Trimming cost V 4 bases and J 5 bases; bases outside gene matches: 7. This CDR3 has 14 amino acids. The CDR3 here is CASSQSGIGDTQYF. As DNA, the CDR3 is TGCGCCAGCAGCCAAAGCGGGATTGGAGATACGCAGTATTTT. The whole variable domain, filled in from reference TRBV5-1 and TRBJ2-3, reads KAGVTQTPRYLIKTRGQQVTLSCSPISGHRSVSWYQQTPGQGLQFLFEYFSETQRNKGNFPGRFSGRQFSNSRSEMNVSTLELGDSALYLCASSQSGIGDTQYFGPGTRLTVL.

This clonotype has ten or more counts. This chain connects TRBV3-1 to TRBJ2-1; 9 bases are a match to TRBD2. Trimming cost V 4 bases and J 9 bases; bases outside gene matches: 7. From germline, CDR1 is LGHDT and CDR2 YNNKEL (reference sequence). The CDR3 covers 14 residues. This CDR3 reads CASSPGLAGIEQFF. The CDR3 DNA reads as TGTGCCAGCAGCCCCGGGCTAGCGGGAATTGAGCAGTTCTTC.

The V call is TRBV5-1, the J call TRBJ2-5, with D perhaps matching TRBD2 (6 bases). This CDR3 comprises 15 residues. CDR1 is SGHRS and CDR2 is YFSETQ in the germline V gene. Trimming pared 0 bases from V and 6 bases from J, leaving 15 bases between. The CDR3 is CASSLADGSLQTQYF. Here the CDR3 DNA reads TGCGCCAGCAGCTTGGCCGACGGGAGCTTGCAGACCCAGTACTTC.

This clonotype showed up just a few times. The chain has TRBV20-1 and TRBJ2-2; 9 bases match TRBD1. In germline, CDR1 is DFQATT, CDR2 SNEGSKA (reference sequence). V lost 5 bases and J lost 5; bases outside the gene matches: 6. The length of the CDR3 is 14 residues. CDR3 protein: CSAPGQGSTGELFF. The DNA for the CDR3 is TGCAGTGCTCCCGGACAGGGGTCTACCGGGGAGCTGTTTTTT.

This clonotype was picked up many times. The rearrangement joins TRBV5-1 to TRBJ2-1; 14 bases match TRBD2. Germline CDR1 reads SGHRS; CDR2 reads YFSETQ. Trimming at V came to 7 bases and at J to 8 bases, leaving 2 bases not matched to a gene. This CDR3 contains 13 residues. The DNA for the CDR3 is TGCGCCAGCGGACTAGCGGGAGGTTATGAGCAGTTCTTC. Residues: CASGLAGGYEQFF.

The rearrangement joins TRBV1 to TRBJ2-7; the table's D call, TRBD2, was not checked against the DNA. TRBV1 is tagged as a pseudogene. This CDR3 region has 20 residues. The CDR3 region is CTSSQDSGELAGGPTYEQYF. In DNA form, the CDR3 reads TGCACCAGCAGCCAAGATTCGGGCGAACTAGCGGGAGGGCCAACCTACGAGCAGTACTTC.

This clonotype was counted a few times. The chain carries TRBV15 and TRBJ2-2, with D possibly being TRBD2 (5 bases). Germline V gene data show CDR1 as LNHNV and CDR2 as YYDKDF (reference sequence). CDR3 size: 16 residues. V gave up 1 base and J gave up 0 bases, with 9 bases separating them. The CDR3 region is CATSRGSGTNTGELFF. The CDR3 coding sequence is TGTGCCACCAGCAGAGGAAGCGGCACGAACACCGGGGAGCTGTTTTTT.

This chain connects TRBV28 to TRBJ2-7; 7 bases fit TRBD2. The CDR3 loop spans 13 amino acids. CDR1 and CDR2 from the germline V gene are MDHEN and SYDVKM. The junction had 10 bases not matched to a gene; V was cut back by 10 bases and J by 4 bases. The CDR3, as DNA: TGTGCCACGGGCGGGAGATTGCCATACGAGCAGTACTTC. Translated, it gives CATGGRLPYEQYF.

At least ten counts were recorded for this clonotype. This sequence joins TRBV11-2 and TRBJ2-7; TRBD1 is a possible D gene (6 bases). Per germline, CDR1 SGHAT and CDR2 FQNNGV. The CDR3 is 13 amino acids. The V gene lost 6 bases and the J gene lost 6 bases, with 15 bases spanning the gap. The CDR3 protein is CASSPGQNGEQYF. In nucleotides, the CDR3 is TGTGCCAGCAGTCCGGGACAAAACGGCGAGCAGTACTTC.

Comment on this clonotype: Since a much larger clone is just one base distant, this may be a read error. DNA of the CDR3: TGCCCCAGCAGCTTTAGGCGGCCGCCATACAATGAGCAGTTCTTC. Its protein is CPSSFRRPPYNEQFF. This sequence joins TRBV5-1 and TRBJ2-1; no firm D call. CDR3 length: 15 residues. Germline loops: CDR1 SGHRS, CDR2 YFSETQ. The entire variable domain, with the rest obtained from reference TRBV5-1 and TRBJ2-1, is as follows: KAGVTQTPRYLIKTRGQQVTLSCSPISGHRSVSWYQQTPGQGLQFLFEYFSETQRNKGNFPGRFSGRQFSNSRSEMNVSTLELGDSALYLCPSSFRRPPYNEQFFGPGTRLTVL.

Notes on this clonotype: A much larger clonotype is one base distant, so this may be a read error. The DNA for the CDR3 is TGTGCCAGCAATGGGCAAGAGACCCAGTACTTC. Residues: CASNGQETQYF. The V and J genes are TRBV6-5 and TRBJ2-5, with unresolved D. The CDR3 is made up of 11 amino acids. Between the trimmed V and J ends, which lost 7 bases and 2 bases, there was a span of 5 bases. The germline V gene encodes CDR1 MNHEY and CDR2 SVGAGI.

For the CDR3, the DNA is TGTGCCAGCAGCTTAGACAGCCTCCCCTACGAGCAGTACTTC. It is translated as CASSLDSLPYEQYF. The chain couples TRBV7-9 to TRBJ2-7; D remains ambiguous. Deletions cut 1 base from V and 2 bases from J, with 9 bases between. The CDR3 is made up of 14 amino acids. The germline V gene encodes CDR1 SEHNR and CDR2 FQNEAQ (reference sequence).

The chain links TRBV4-2 to TRBJ2-7; 12 nucleotides align to TRBD2. Germline assignment: CDR1 LGHNA and CDR2 YNFKEQ. The CDR3 extends over 16 amino acids. V lost 1 base to trimming and J lost 0 bases; unmatched junction nucleotides: 1. CDR3 amino acids: CASSQVTSGSSYEQYF. In DNA, the CDR3 is TGTGCCAGCAGCCAAGTGACTAGCGGGAGCTCCTACGAGCAGTACTTC.

The rearrangement links TRBV23-1 to TRBJ1-5; D is uncertain. TRBV23-1 is designated an ORF whose function remains uncertain. The CDR3 is made up of 14 amino acids. V lost 2 bases and J 2 bases, leaving 7 bases between the germline ends. CDR3 in DNA: TGCGCCAGCAGTCAAAGTCGGGGCAATCAGCCCCAGCATTTT. This sequence encodes CASSQSRGNQPQHF.

The chain uses TRBV20-1 and TRBJ2-7; TRBD1 might be the D (5 bases). The germline V and J ends were trimmed by 1 base and 0 bases, with 10 bases remaining between them. The CDR3 is made up of 14 amino acids. Per germline, CDR1 DFQATT and CDR2 SNEGSKA (reference sequence). The chain's CDR3 is CSARVGAASYEQYF. CDR3 sequence (DNA): TGCAGTGCTAGAGTAGGGGCTGCCTCCTACGAGCAGTACTTC.

V usage is TRBV4-3 and J usage is TRBJ2-3; 10 bases map to TRBD2. The CDR3 is 15 residues long. V shed 0 bases and J 7 bases; nucleotides not matched to a gene: 4. The germline CDR1 and CDR2 sequences are LGHNA and YSLEER. CDR3 sequence reads: CASSQESGGGNTQYF. The DNA for the CDR3 is TGCGCCAGCAGCCAAGAAAGCGGGGGGGGGAATACGCAGTATTTT.

This chain links TRBV20-1 with TRBJ2-7; TRBD1 matches at 9 bases. Trimming at V came to 4 bases and at J to 4 bases, leaving 8 bases not matched to a gene. Germline-derived CDR1 and CDR2 are DFQATT and SNEGSKA (reference sequence). CDR3 length equals 14 residues. CDR3: CSANNRGLVYEQYF. DNA of the CDR3: TGCAGTGCTAACAACAGGGGGCTTGTATACGAGCAGTACTTC.

This chain uses TRBV18 with TRBJ1-3; 7 bases are a match to TRBD1. Germline values: CDR1 KGHSH, CDR2 LQKENI. V trimming: 3 bases; J trimming: 1 base; junction bases outside the gene matches: 6. The CDR3 extends over 16 amino acids. The CDR3 sequence: CASSPGQFESGNTIYF. The CDR3 DNA is TGTGCCAGCTCACCGGGACAGTTCGAATCTGGAAACACCATATATTTT.